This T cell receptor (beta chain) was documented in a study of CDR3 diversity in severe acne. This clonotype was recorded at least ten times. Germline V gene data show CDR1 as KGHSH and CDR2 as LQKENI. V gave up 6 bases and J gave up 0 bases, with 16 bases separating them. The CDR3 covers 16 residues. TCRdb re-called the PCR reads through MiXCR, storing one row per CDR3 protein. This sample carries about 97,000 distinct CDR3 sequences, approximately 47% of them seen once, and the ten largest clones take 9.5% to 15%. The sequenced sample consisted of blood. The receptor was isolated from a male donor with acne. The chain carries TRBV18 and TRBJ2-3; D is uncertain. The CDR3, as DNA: TGTGCCAGCTCCCTCATTGACGGGCGAAGCACAGATACGCAGTATTTT. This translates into CASSLIDGRSTDTQYF. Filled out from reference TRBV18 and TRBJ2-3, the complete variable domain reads NAGVMQNPRHLVRRRGQEARLRCSPMKGHSHVYWYRQLPEEGLKFMVYLQKENIIDESGMPKERFSAEFPKEGPSILRIQQVVRGDSAAYFCASSLIDGRSTDTQYFGPGTRLTVL.